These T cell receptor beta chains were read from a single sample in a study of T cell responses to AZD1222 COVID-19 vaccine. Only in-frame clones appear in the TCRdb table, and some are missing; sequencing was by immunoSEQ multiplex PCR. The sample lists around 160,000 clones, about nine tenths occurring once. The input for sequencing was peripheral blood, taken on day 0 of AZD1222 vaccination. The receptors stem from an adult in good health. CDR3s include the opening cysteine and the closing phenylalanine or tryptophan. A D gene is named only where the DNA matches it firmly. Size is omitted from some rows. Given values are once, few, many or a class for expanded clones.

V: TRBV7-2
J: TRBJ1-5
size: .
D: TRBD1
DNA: TGTGCCAGCAGCTTGACCTCGACAGGGGCAGGCAGCCAGCCCCAGCATTTT
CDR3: CASSLTSTGAGSQPQHF

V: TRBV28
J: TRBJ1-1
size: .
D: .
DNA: TGTGCCAGCAGCCTAGGGACTGAAGCTTTCTTT
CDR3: CASSLGTEAFF

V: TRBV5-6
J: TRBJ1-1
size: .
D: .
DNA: TGTGCCAGCAGCTTCATGGGTGACATCCCTGAAGCTTTCTTT
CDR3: CASSFMGDIPEAFF

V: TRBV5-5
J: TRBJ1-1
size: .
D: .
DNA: TGTGCCAGCAGCTTTGGTGCAAGACAGGCCACTGAAGCTTTCTTT
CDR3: CASSFGARQATEAFF

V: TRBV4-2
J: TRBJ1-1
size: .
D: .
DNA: TGTGCCAGCAGCCAAGATGGGGGGCAGGGATTTGAAGCTTTCTTT
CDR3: CASSQDGGQGFEAFF

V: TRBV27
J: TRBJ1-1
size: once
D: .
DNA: TGTGCCAGCAGTTTCAGGGAGGGCACTGAAGCTTTCTTT
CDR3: CASSFREGTEAFF

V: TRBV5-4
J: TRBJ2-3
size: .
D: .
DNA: TGTGCCAGCAGCTTGGTTCTGGGGGGAGGCACAGATACGCAGTATTTT
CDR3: CASSLVLGGGTDTQYF

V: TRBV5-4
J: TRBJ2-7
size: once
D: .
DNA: TGTGCCAGCAGCCCAAGGGGGGGTACAACCTCCTACGAGCAGTACTTC
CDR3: CASSPRGGTTSYEQYF

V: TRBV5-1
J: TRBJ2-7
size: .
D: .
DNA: TGCGCCAGCAGCTCCCCCCGAGGGACCTACGAGCAGTACTTC
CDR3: CASSSPRGTYEQYF

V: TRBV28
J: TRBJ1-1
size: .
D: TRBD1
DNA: TGTGCCAGCAGTTCTACAGGGGCGAACACTGAAGCTTTCTTT
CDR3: CASSSTGANTEAFF

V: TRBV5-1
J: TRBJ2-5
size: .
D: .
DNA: TGCGCCAGCAGTCCTGTACAGATTCAAGAGACCCAGTACTTC
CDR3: CASSPVQIQETQYF

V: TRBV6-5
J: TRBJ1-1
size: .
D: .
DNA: TGTGCCAGCAGTTACGGACGGGGAACTAACACTGAAGCTTTCTTT
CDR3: CASSYGRGTNTEAFF